The rows below give T cell receptor beta chains drawn from one sample of a study of T cell responses to AZD1222 COVID-19 vaccine. Produced via immunoSEQ multiplex PCR; TCRdb's table is partial and in-frame only. This table holds 200,000 to 250,000 clones, approximately 94% found once. The source material was peripheral blood, sampled 28 days after the second dose of the MenACWY control vaccine. The source is an adult who received the MenACWY meningococcal vaccine as a control. Each CDR3 is given with its conserved first and last residue. Each record gives: CDR3 protein, CDR3 DNA, J gene, clone size, V gene, D gene. D genes are given only for firm matches. Size is stated for part of the rows, as once, few or many counts, or as a class when the clone is expanded.

CASSPKTGPEQYF TGTGCCAGCTCACCTAAAACAGGGCCCGAGCAGTACTTC TRBJ2-7 NA TRBV18 NA
CATSDLLFEQGPYEQYF TGTGCCACCAGTGATTTATTGTTCGAACAGGGGCCCTACGAGCAGTACTTC TRBJ2-7 NA TRBV24-1 TRBD1
CASSVEAGGDYGYTF TGTGCCAGCAGCGTAGAGGCAGGGGGCGACTATGGCTACACCTTC TRBJ1-2 NA TRBV9 TRBD1
CSVEEGWTTTGEQFF TGCAGCGTTGAAGAGGGCTGGACTACGACCGGTGAGCAGTTCTTC TRBJ2-1 NA TRBV29-1 NA
CASSFLGQGSLVNTEAFF TGTGCCAGCAGTTTCCTGGGACAGGGAAGCCTGGTGAACACTGAAGCTTTCTTT TRBJ1-1 NA TRBV27 TRBD1
CASSSRIGGGYEQYF TGTGCCAGCAGCTCCCGAATCGGGGGAGGTTACGAGCAGTACTTC TRBJ2-7 few TRBV7-2 NA
CASSLSGRRPDTQYF TGTGCCAGCAGCCTTAGCGGGAGAAGGCCAGATACGCAGTATTTT TRBJ2-3 NA TRBV7-3 TRBD2
CSAKENTEAFF TGCAGTGCTAAGGAGAACACTGAAGCTTTCTTT TRBJ1-1 NA TRBV20-1 NA
CATKSDYEQYF TGTGCTACCAAGTCAGACTACGAGCAGTACTTC TRBJ2-7 NA TRBV2 NA
CASSTKRDRNTEAFF TGTGCCAGTAGTACGAAGAGGGACAGAAACACTGAAGCTTTCTTT TRBJ1-1 NA TRBV19 TRBD1
CASSPTGMGNTIYF TGTGCCAGCAGCCCCACGGGGATGGGAAACACCATATATTTT TRBJ1-3 NA TRBV9 NA
CASSSPGDQKNTEAFF TGCGCCAGCAGCTCCCCCGGTGACCAGAAGAACACTGAAGCTTTCTTT TRBJ1-1 NA TRBV5-1 NA
CASSAPGIAEAFF TGTGCCAGCAGCGCGCCCGGCATCGCTGAAGCTTTCTTT TRBJ1-1 NA TRBV9 NA
CASSMGGGAETQYF TGTGCCAGTAGTATGGGCGGGGGGGCAGAGACCCAGTACTTC TRBJ2-5 NA TRBV19 TRBD2
CATRRPGETNEKLFF TGTGCCACAAGACGACCAGGGGAAACTAATGAAAAACTGTTTTTT TRBJ1-4 NA TRBV27 NA
CAFLNGSNGYTF TGTGCCTTCCTCAATGGGTCCAATGGCTACACCTTC TRBJ1-2 NA TRBV30 NA
CAISAPLGTEAFF TGTGCCATCAGTGCCCCCCTTGGGACTGAAGCTTTCTTT TRBJ1-1 NA TRBV10-3 NA
CASARDSARITDTQYF TGTGCCAGCGCCAGGGACTCCGCCAGAATCACAGATACGCAGTATTTT TRBJ2-3 NA TRBV5-4 NA
CASSLTGPSSYEQYF TGCGCCAGCAGCCTGACAGGTCCGAGCTCCTACGAGCAGTACTTC TRBJ2-7 NA TRBV5-1 NA
CAWSGGHFGTEAFF TGTGCCTGGAGTGGGGGACATTTCGGCACTGAAGCTTTCTTT TRBJ1-1 once TRBV30 NA
CASSMILAGGRETQYF TGTGCCAGCAGTATGATTCTAGCGGGGGGGAGGGAGACCCAGTACTTC TRBJ2-5 NA TRBV27 TRBD2
CASSPVPVGGQETQYF TGTGCCAGCAGCCCTGTACCAGTTGGAGGACAAGAGACCCAGTACTTC TRBJ2-5 NA TRBV28 NA
CATGREKFGDTQYF TGTGCGACGGGGCGGGAGAAGTTTGGAGATACGCAGTATTTT TRBJ2-3 NA TRBV27 TRBD2